Listed here are 24 T cell receptor beta chains from one sample, sequenced in a study of T-cell memory formation after mild COVID-19. Each CDR3 protein gets one entry after TCRdb re-called the 5' RACE reads with MiXCR. The table lists roughly 450,000 distinct CDR3 sequences, about 20% of them singletons. The sample comprised PBMCs or a T cell subset sorted from them (not recorded which). These receptors all come from an adult woman who had mild COVID-19 (a few samples of this study predate the infection). Cell type and time point are not known.

The chain recombines TRBV5-1 with TRBJ1-1, with 8 bases identical to TRBD1. Germline values: CDR1 SGHRS, CDR2 YFSETQ. This CDR3 is 14 amino acids long. V dropped 4 bases and J dropped 1; count of bases not matched to a gene: 3. Here the CDR3 DNA reads TGCGCCAGCAGCGGACAGGGAGGGAACACTGAAGCTTTCTTT. Protein product: CASSGQGGNTEAFF.

The chain couples TRBV15 to TRBJ1-1; TRBD1 is a possible D gene (5 bases). The CDR3 runs to 16 residues. Trimming shortened V by 1 base and J by 0 bases, and 12 bases separated the two germline ends. Germline V gene sequence: CDR1 LNHNV, CDR2 YYDKDF (reference sequence). The CDR3 coding sequence is TGTGCCACCAGCAGAGTTTGGGCAGGGTTGAACACTGAAGCTTTCTTT. Amino acids: CATSRVWAGLNTEAFF. The full variable domain, with the rest looked up from reference TRBV15 and TRBJ1-1, is DAMVIQNPRYQVTQFGKPVTLSCSQTLNHNVMYWYQQKSSQAPKLLFHYYDKDFNNEADTPDNFQSRRPNTSFCFLDIRSPGLGDTAMYLCATSRVWAGLNTEAFFGQGTRLTVV.

This rearrangement joins TRBV9 to TRBJ1-1; maybe TRBD1 (5 bases). Trimming took off 4 bases at V and 1 base at J, with 14 bases between the two ends. The CDR3 has 15 amino acids. Germline V gives CDR1 SGDLS, CDR2 YYNGEE. The chain's CDR3 is CASSPPGSGNTEAFF. The CDR3 DNA reads TGTGCCAGCAGCCCTCCAGGGTCGGGGAACACTGAAGCTTTCTTT.

The V gene is TRBV3-1, the J gene TRBJ2-2, with a weak D call TRBD1 (6 bases). V was shortened by 2 bases and J by 7 bases, with 8 bases between the two germline ends. This CDR3 is built from 13 residues. CDR1 is LGHDT, CDR2 YNNKEL, per germline (reference sequence). DNA of the CDR3: TGTGCCAGCAGCCAAAGGGGGATCGGGGAGCTGTTTTTT. Translated, it gives CASSQRGIGELFF.

In its sample, this clonotype was seen a few times. For the CDR3, the DNA is TGCAGCGTTGAAGATGAGGCTAGCGGAGCGACCCAGTACTTC. Its translation is CSVEDEASGATQYF. The chain joins TRBV29-1 to TRBJ2-5, with 7 bases aligning to TRBD2. With V trimmed by 0 bases and J by 7 bases, 8 bases remained unmatched. The CDR3 has 14 amino acids. From germline, CDR1 is SQVTM and CDR2 ANQGSEA. Based on the CDR3 plus reference TRBV29-1 and TRBJ2-5, the full variable domain is SAVISQKPSRDICQRGTSLTIQCQVDSQVTMMFWYRQQPGQSLTLIATANQGSEATYESGFVIDKFPISRPNLTFSTLTVSNMSPEDSSIYLCSVEDEASGATQYFGPGTRLLVL.

The V call is TRBV2, the J call TRBJ1-5; D is uncertain. Germline V gene sequence: CDR1 SNHLY, CDR2 FYNNEI. V shed 1 base and J shed 3 bases, with 7 bases lying between them. The CDR3 totals 14 residues. The CDR3 here is CASSEGAVNQPQHF. The CDR3 DNA is TGTGCCAGCAGTGAAGGGGCCGTCAATCAGCCCCAGCATTTT.

The chain is built from TRBV12-3 or TRBV12-4 and TRBJ2-7; TRBD1 agrees at 7 bases. The V and J ends lost 5 bases and 2 bases, in that order; junction bases with no gene match: 9. This CDR3 region has 15 residues. The chain's CDR3 is CASSIRTGIPYEQYF. The CDR3 DNA is TGTGCCAGCAGTATTAGGACAGGTATCCCCTACGAGCAGTACTTC.

The chain combines TRBV20-1 with TRBJ2-7; D is unclear. From germline, CDR1 is DFQATT and CDR2 SNEGSKA (reference sequence). V was cut by 0 bases and J by 6 bases, with 15 bases left in between. The CDR3 has 14 amino acids. This CDR3 reads CSAREKYSRREQYF. In nucleotides, the CDR3 is TGCAGTGCTAGAGAAAAATACTCCCGGCGCGAGCAGTACTTC.

This clonotype was seen at least ten times. The junction and the germline gene differ at one end; a read error may be behind it. This rearrangement joins TRBV5-1 to TRBJ2-7; the D is unclear. From germline, CDR1 is SGHRS and CDR2 YFSETQ. The CDR3 runs to 12 residues. The CDR3 here is CASSLVGYEQYF. CDR3 DNA: TGTGCCAGCAGCTTAGTGGGCTACGAGCAGTACTTC.

The chain has TRBV12-3 or TRBV12-4 and TRBJ1-2, with D uncertain. CDR3 length equals 13 residues. V lost 3 bases to trimming and J lost 7 bases, with 12 bases between them. This CDR3 is CASSFSGIPGYTF. CDR3 DNA: TGTGCCAGCAGTTTCTCCGGTATCCCTGGCTACACCTTC.

This clonotype was counted a few times. V is TRBV12-3 or TRBV12-4 and J is TRBJ2-3, with TRBD2 matching over 12 bases. V shed 3 bases, J shed 0 bases, and the junction held 13 bases outside the gene matches. The CDR3 is 20 residues long. CDR3 region: CASSFRPLTGTSGSTDTQYF. The DNA for the CDR3 is TGTGCCAGCAGTTTCCGCCCGCTTACCGGGACTAGCGGGAGCACAGATACGCAGTATTTT.

This clonotype was observed a few times. The rearrangement joins TRBV25-1 to TRBJ2-3, with D unresolved. Trimming took off 4 bases at V and 1 base at J, with 9 bases between the two ends. The CDR3 contains 14 residues. Germline assignment: CDR1 MGHDK and CDR2 SYGVNS. CDR3 DNA sequence: TGTGCCAGCAGTGCCCGATCCCGCACAGATACGCAGTATTTT. Translating it yields CASSARSRTDTQYF. Combining the CDR3 with reference TRBV25-1 and TRBJ2-3 gives the whole variable domain EADIYQTPRYLVIGTGKKITLECSQTMGHDKMYWYQQDPGMELHLIHYSYGVNSTEKGDLSSESTVSRIRTEHFPLTLESARPSHTSQYLCASSARSRTDTQYFGPGTRLTVL.

This clonotype showed up just once. This chain joins TRBV7-6 and TRBJ2-1; D remains ambiguous. Trimming pared 4 bases from V and 9 bases from J, leaving 13 bases between. This CDR3 is 13 amino acids long. The germline CDR1 and CDR2 sequences are SGHVS and FNYEAQ. The DNA of the CDR3 is TGTGCCAGCAGCTCTCGTAAGGCGGTTGAGCAGTTCTTC. Its translation: CASSSRKAVEQFF.

CDR3 sequence (DNA): TGCAGCGCTGGACCGTCCACAGATACGCAGTATTTT. Protein product: CSAGPSTDTQYF. V and J are TRBV29-1 and TRBJ2-3; D is unresolved. The CDR3 has 12 amino acids. Per the germline V gene, CDR1 is SQVTM and CDR2 is ANQGSEA. With 7 bases removed from V and 2 bases from J, the gap between germline ends came to 10 bases.

This clonotype was counted only a few times. This chain uses TRBV2 with TRBJ1-1, with D perhaps TRBD1 (5 bases). Trimming pared 8 bases from V and 5 bases from J, leaving 24 bases between. The CDR3 contains 16 residues. CDR1 is SNHLY and CDR2 is FYNNEI in the germline V gene. DNA of the CDR3: TGTGCCAGCTATGCGGCCAGGGATGAGGGTAATACTGAAGCTTTCTTT. This translates into CASYAARDEGNTEAFF.

This clonotype was observed at least ten times. The V gene is TRBV3-1, the J gene TRBJ1-5, with D hard to call. This CDR3 contains 19 residues. CDR1 and CDR2 (germline): LGHDT, YNNKEL (reference sequence). Trimming pared 1 base from V and 3 bases from J, leaving 22 bases between. CDR3 nucleotides: TGTGCCAGCAGCCAAGGCCTCCTGCGGGTCCGCTCGTACAATCAGCCCCAGCATTTT. Translated: CASSQGLLRVRSYNQPQHF.

In this sample, this clonotype turned up many times. The rearrangement joins TRBV5-1 to TRBJ2-5; D may be TRBD2 (5 bases). CDR1 SGHRS and CDR2 YFSETQ come from the germline V gene. Trimming shortened V by 0 bases and J by 4 bases, and 10 bases separated the two germline ends. The CDR3 spans 14 residues. CDR3 in amino acids: CASSLVSAGETQYF. The DNA for the CDR3 is TGCGCCAGCAGCTTGGTCTCTGCGGGAGAGACCCAGTACTTC. Complete variable domain (other parts from reference TRBV5-1 and TRBJ2-5): KAGVTQTPRYLIKTRGQQVTLSCSPISGHRSVSWYQQTPGQGLQFLFEYFSETQRNKGNFPGRFSGRQFSNSRSEMNVSTLELGDSALYLCASSLVSAGETQYFGPGTRLLVL.

The chain links TRBV20-1 to TRBJ1-5; no clear D. Trimming stripped 3 bases from V and 11 bases from J, with 20 bases between. Germline V CDR1 and CDR2: DFQATT, SNEGSKA (reference sequence). This CDR3 spans 14 amino acids. CDR3: CSASRLGRKITQHF. The CDR3 nucleotides are TGCAGTGCTAGCAGGCTAGGTCGTAAAATAACCCAGCATTTT.

This clonotype was seen at least ten times. The chain joins TRBV12-3 or TRBV12-4 to TRBJ2-5, with TRBD1 identical over 8 bases. V was pared by 5 bases and J by 5 bases, with 7 bases of the junction left unmatched. There are 14 residues in the CDR3. CDR3 sequence (DNA): TGTGCCAGCAGTCTAGGGGACAGGAGGGAGACCCAGTACTTC. Amino acids: CASSLGDRRETQYF.

This clonotype occurred a few times. The chain uses TRBV7-2 and TRBJ1-1; tentatively, D is TRBD1 (6 bases). Germline V gives CDR1 SGHTA, CDR2 FQGNSA. Between the trimmed V and J ends, which lost 7 bases and 4 bases, there was a span of 19 bases. The CDR3 runs to 15 residues. In nucleotides, the CDR3 is TGTGCCAGCAACTCCTGGGGGGTAGGGGGCACTGAAGCTTTCTTT. It encodes CASNSWGVGGTEAFF.

The chain uses TRBV5-1 and TRBJ2-7; TRBD1 or TRBD2 may be the D gene (6 bases each). The CDR3 loop spans 13 amino acids. Germline V lookup: CDR1 SGHRS, CDR2 YFSETQ. Between the trimmed V and J ends, which lost 7 bases and 5 bases, there was a span of 16 bases. Written as DNA, the CDR3 is TGCGCCAGCGGTTTAACAGGGAGGCACGAGCAGTACTTC. Encoded protein: CASGLTGRHEQYF.

The genes are TRBV29-1 and TRBJ2-7; D assignment may be TRBD1 or TRBD2 (5 bases each). CDR1 SQVTM and CDR2 ANQGSEA come from the germline V gene. The V gene lost 4 bases and the J gene lost 5 bases, with 15 bases spanning the gap. The CDR3 runs to 13 residues. The CDR3 DNA follows: TGCAGCGTTGGGCCCTCAGGGACCAACGAGCAGTACTTC. This translates into CSVGPSGTNEQYF.

This clonotype came up a few times. The chain is built from TRBV6-5 and TRBJ1-1; 7 bases agree with TRBD1. Looked up from germline, CDR1 is MNHEY and CDR2 is SVGAGI. This CDR3 is 15 amino acids long. V dropped 2 bases and J dropped 6; count of bases not matched to a gene: 9. CDR3: CASSYEAGGLSEAFF. The CDR3 bases are TGTGCCAGCAGTTACGAGGCAGGGGGTTTATCTGAAGCTTTCTTT.

In this sample, this clonotype turned up a few times. The J gene is TRBJ2-1, the V gene TRBV2; 10 bases map to TRBD2. The CDR3 extends over 17 amino acids. The germline CDR1 and CDR2 sequences are SNHLY and FYNNEI. With 3 bases clipped from V and 3 bases from J, the junction kept 8 bases outside the gene matches. CDR3 DNA: TGTGCCAGCAGTGATATATCTAGCGGGGGAAGCTACAATGAGCAGTTCTTC. Its translation: CASSDISSGGSYNEQFF.